The 16 T cell receptor beta chains below all came from one sample that was sequenced in a study of cytomegalovirus exposure and HLA in healthy donors. The protocol was immunoSEQ multiplex PCR, while the TCRdb copy is restricted to in-frame clones and leaves out a portion. The sample comprises 78,000 or so clones, almost 97% of which are singletons, and 1.6% rests with the top ten. Sequencing used PBMCs. The source of these receptors is a man aged 18 to 30 in good health and CMV-seropositive.

This clone was detected once. The chain has TRBV6-6 and TRBJ2-1; 13 positions agree with TRBD2. V trimming: 6 bases; J trimming: 8 bases; junction bases outside the gene matches: 4. Germline values: CDR1 MNHNY, CDR2 SVGAGI (reference sequence). The CDR3 has 14 amino acids. The CDR3 loop is CASRGTSGIHEQFF. The CDR3 coding sequence is TGTGCCAGCAGAGGGACTAGCGGGATCCATGAGCAGTTCTTC.

The chain links TRBV12-5 to TRBJ1-1; 9 bases match TRBD1. Germline CDR1 and CDR2: LGHNT and FRNRAP. The V and J ends lost 6 bases and 8 bases, in that order; junction bases with no gene match: 13. The CDR3 loop spans 15 amino acids. This chain's CDR3 is CASGPGTGRRAEAFF. The CDR3 DNA reads TGTGCTAGTGGCCCCGGGACAGGGAGGAGGGCCGAAGCTTTCTTT.

The chain links TRBV18 to TRBJ1-5; 7 bases match TRBD1. After removal of 6 bases from V and 2 bases from J, the junction contained 16 bases not matched to a gene. The CDR3 spans 18 residues. Looked up from germline, CDR1 is KGHSH and CDR2 is LQKENI. CDR3 region: CASSSRDTGEAGNQPQHF. Here the CDR3 DNA reads TGTGCCAGCTCGTCTCGGGACACAGGGGAAGCGGGCAATCAGCCCCAGCATTTT.

The genes are TRBV6-5 and TRBJ2-2; D call uncertain. Germline values: CDR1 MNHEY, CDR2 SVGAGI. CDR3 length: 14 residues. Trimming shortened V by 4 bases and J by 5 bases, and 11 bases separated the two germline ends. CDR3 sequence (DNA): TGTGCCAGCAGTTGGCTACTAATTACCGGGGAGCTGTTTTTT. Its protein is CASSWLLITGELFF.

In regard to this clone: The sample has other DNA sequences that encode this CDR3 too. V and J are TRBV27 and TRBJ1-3, with a tentative D call TRBD1 (5 bases). Germline CDR1 is MNHEY and CDR2 is SMNVEV (reference sequence). The V gene lost 2 bases and the J gene lost 4 bases, with 9 bases spanning the gap. This CDR3 comprises 14 residues. The CDR3: CASSLQGSGNTIYF. As DNA, the CDR3 is TGTGCCAGCAGTTTACAGGGTTCCGGAAACACCATATATTTT.

This chain joins TRBV4-1 and TRBJ2-3, with 12 bases that match TRBD2. CDR3 size: 19 residues. Unmatched junction bases numbered 9, after V lost 1 base and J lost 1 base. CDR1 and CDR2 (germline): MGHRA, YSYEKL. DNA for the CDR3: TGCGCCAGCAGCCAAGTCTCCCGACTAGCGGGAGAGGGCACAGATACGCAGTATTTT. Protein sequence: CASSQVSRLAGEGTDTQYF.

This sequence joins TRBV28 and TRBJ2-7; 9 bases match TRBD2. The length of the CDR3 is 13 residues. Trimming removed 10 bases from V and 6 bases from J; junction bases left unmatched: 10. Germline V lookup: CDR1 MDHEN, CDR2 SYDVKM. The CDR3, as DNA: TGTGCCACCAAGGGCGGGAGGGCCACCGAGCAGTACTTC. It encodes CATKGGRATEQYF. Based on the CDR3 plus reference TRBV28 and TRBJ2-7, the full variable domain is DVKVTQSSRYLVKRTGEKVFLECVQDMDHENMFWYRQDPGLGLRLIYFSYDVKMKEKGDIPEGYSVSREKKERFSLILESASTNQTSMYLCATKGGRATEQYFGPGTRLTVT.

The genes are TRBV11-2 and TRBJ2-7; TRBD1 agrees at 10 bases. The CDR3 runs to 15 residues. V lost 1 base and J lost 4; bases outside the gene matches: 4. Germline CDR1 reads SGHAT; CDR2 reads FQNNGV. CDR3 protein: CASSLATGGEYEQYF. Here the CDR3 DNA reads TGTGCCAGCAGCTTAGCGACAGGGGGCGAATACGAGCAGTACTTC.

The table lists this clone with a count of one. The chain combines TRBV5-1 with TRBJ2-7; 10 nucleotides align to TRBD1. V was clipped by 2 bases and J by 3 bases; unmatched bases: 5. Germline V gives CDR1 SGHRS, CDR2 YFSETQ. The CDR3 has 15 amino acids. The CDR3 spells CASSFVRDRGYEQYF. Written as DNA, the CDR3 is TGCGCCAGCAGCTTCGTCCGGGACAGGGGCTACGAGCAGTACTTC.

The gene calls are TRBV28 and TRBJ2-2; no clear D. Germline V gene lookup returns CDR1 MDHEN and CDR2 SYDVKM. Deletions cut 5 bases from V and 0 bases from J, with 7 bases between. There are 14 residues in the CDR3. CDR3 sequence reads: CASSTNANTGELFF. The CDR3 region has the DNA TGTGCCAGCAGTACAAACGCGAACACCGGGGAGCTGTTTTTT.

V usage is TRBV5-1 and J usage is TRBJ1-1; D is unclear. This CDR3 has 12 amino acids. V was trimmed by 5 bases and J by 4 bases, leaving 9 bases between them. Per germline, CDR1 SGHRS and CDR2 YFSETQ. The CDR3 coding sequence is TGCGCCAGCAGGAGAGAGGGCACTGAAGCTTTCTTT. Encoded protein: CASRREGTEAFF.

The chain links TRBV29-1 to TRBJ2-5; TRBD1 matches at 9 bases. Germline V gene sequence: CDR1 SQVTM, CDR2 ANQGSEA. Trimming at V came to 0 bases and at J to 4 bases, leaving 15 bases not matched to a gene. The CDR3 spans 18 residues. The CDR3 reads CSVEEAVEGTGYRETQYF. CDR3 DNA sequence: TGCAGCGTTGAAGAAGCGGTAGAGGGGACAGGGTATCGAGAGACCCAGTACTTC.

The chain's CDR3 is CASTIGASGRVVQYF. DNA for the CDR3: TGTGCCAGCACCATAGGGGCTAGCGGGAGAGTAGTGCAGTACTTC. V is TRBV28 and J is TRBJ2-7; 10 nucleotides agree with TRBD2. The CDR3 loop spans 15 amino acids. Per germline, CDR1 MDHEN and CDR2 SYDVKM. V dropped 7 bases and J dropped 9; count of bases not matched to a gene: 15.

The chain carries TRBV5-6 and TRBJ2-7, with D unresolved. The V gene's germline CDR1 is SGHDT and CDR2 YYEEEE. The V gene lost 0 bases and the J gene lost 3 bases, with 7 bases spanning the gap. The CDR3 is 13 residues long. CDR3 coding DNA: TGTGCCAGCAGCTTGGTTGGCAGCTACGAGCAGTACTTC. Its protein product is CASSLVGSYEQYF.

The gene calls are TRBV5-6 and TRBJ1-2; perhaps TRBD1 as D (5 bases). CDR3 size: 15 residues. Germline lookup yields CDR1 SGHDT and CDR2 YYEEEE. Trimming removed 0 bases from V and 7 bases from J, with 16 bases in between. CDR3 nucleotide sequence: TGTGCCAGCAGCTTGGCCTTAACGGACAAACCTGGCTACACCTTC. Residues: CASSLALTDKPGYTF.

V usage is TRBV6-1 and J usage is TRBJ1-5; 8 bases align to TRBD1. The CDR3 is made up of 12 amino acids. The germline CDR1 and CDR2 sequences are MNHNS and SASEGT. Germline trimming cut 10 bases from V and 7 bases from J; bases unmatched to any gene: 6. The CDR3 sequence: CATQGVDQPQHF. CDR3 in DNA: TGTGCCACACAGGGGGTAGACCAGCCCCAGCATTTT.